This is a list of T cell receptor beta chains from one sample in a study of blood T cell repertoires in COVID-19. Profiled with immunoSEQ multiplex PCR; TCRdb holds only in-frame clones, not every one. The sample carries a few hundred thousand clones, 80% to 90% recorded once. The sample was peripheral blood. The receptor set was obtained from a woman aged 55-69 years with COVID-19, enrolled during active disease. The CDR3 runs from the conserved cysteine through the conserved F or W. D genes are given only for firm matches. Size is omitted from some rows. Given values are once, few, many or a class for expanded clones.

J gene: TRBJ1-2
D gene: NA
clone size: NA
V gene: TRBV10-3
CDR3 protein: CAISGLTFHGYTF
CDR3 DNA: TGTGCCATCAGTGGTTTAACTTTCCATGGCTACACCTTC

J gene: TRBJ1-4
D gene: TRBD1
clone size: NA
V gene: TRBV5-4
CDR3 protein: CASSRTGANEKLFF
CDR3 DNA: TGTGCCAGCAGCCGGACAGGGGCTAATGAAAAACTGTTTTTT

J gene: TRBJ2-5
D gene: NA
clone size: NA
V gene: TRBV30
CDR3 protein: CAWSVARGSGETQYF
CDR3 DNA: TGTGCCTGGAGCGTCGCTAGGGGGTCCGGCGAGACCCAGTACTTC

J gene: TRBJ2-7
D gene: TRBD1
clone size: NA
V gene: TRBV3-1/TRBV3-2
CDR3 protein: CASRQGERTLFF
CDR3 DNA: TGTGCCAGCAGGCAGGGGGAACGGACTTTATTCTTC

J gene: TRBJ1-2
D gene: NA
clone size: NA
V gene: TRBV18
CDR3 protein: CASSPGQGRLSYTF
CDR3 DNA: TGTGCCAGCTCACCCGGACAAGGTCGTCTAAGCTACACCTTC

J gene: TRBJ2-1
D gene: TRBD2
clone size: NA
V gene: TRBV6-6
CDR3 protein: CASSYTGLAGGSEQFF
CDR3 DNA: TGTGCCAGCAGTTATACCGGACTAGCGGGGGGGAGTGAGCAGTTCTTC

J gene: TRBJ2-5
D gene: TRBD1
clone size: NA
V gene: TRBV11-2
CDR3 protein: CASRQTGEETQYF
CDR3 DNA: TGTGCCAGCAGACAAACAGGGGAAGAGACCCAGTACTTC

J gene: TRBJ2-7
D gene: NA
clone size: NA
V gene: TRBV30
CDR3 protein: CAWSRDSNYEQYF
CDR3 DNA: TGTGCCTGGAGCCGCGACAGTAACTACGAGCAGTACTTC

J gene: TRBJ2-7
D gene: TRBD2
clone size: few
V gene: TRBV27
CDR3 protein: CASSLSSGGFYEQYF
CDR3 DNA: TGTGCCAGCAGTTTGTCTAGCGGGGGATTCTACGAGCAGTACTTC

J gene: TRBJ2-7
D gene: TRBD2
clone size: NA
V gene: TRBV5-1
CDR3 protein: CASSSSGGAFPGEQYF
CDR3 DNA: TGCGCCAGCAGCTCTAGCGGGGGGGCCTTTCCGGGAGAGCAGTACTTC

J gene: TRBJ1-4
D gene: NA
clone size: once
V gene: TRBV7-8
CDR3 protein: CASSLGYEKLFF
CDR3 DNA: TGTGCCAGCAGCTTGGGCTATGAAAAACTGTTTTTT

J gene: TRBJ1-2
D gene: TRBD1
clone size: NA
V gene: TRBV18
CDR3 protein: CASSPPGQAIRGYGYTF
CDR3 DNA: TGTGCCAGCTCACCCCCGGGACAGGCGATTCGGGGCTATGGCTACACCTTC

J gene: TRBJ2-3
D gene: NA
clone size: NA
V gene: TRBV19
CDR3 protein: CASSAQGLHTQYF
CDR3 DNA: TGTGCCAGTAGTGCGCAGGGACTTCATACGCAGTATTTT

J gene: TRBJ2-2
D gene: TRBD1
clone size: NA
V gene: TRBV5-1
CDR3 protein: CASSLGTGTNTGELFF
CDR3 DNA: TGCGCCAGCAGCTTGGGGACAGGGACGAACACCGGGGAGCTGTTTTTT

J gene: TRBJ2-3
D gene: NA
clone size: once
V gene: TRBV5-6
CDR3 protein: CASSQGTGWDTQYF
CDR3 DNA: TGTGCCAGCAGCCAAGGGACTGGGTGGGATACGCAGTATTTT

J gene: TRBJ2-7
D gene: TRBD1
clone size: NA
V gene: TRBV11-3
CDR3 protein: CASSPPGQGRDEQYF
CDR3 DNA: TGTGCCAGCAGCCCCCCGGGACAGGGTAGGGACGAGCAGTACTTC

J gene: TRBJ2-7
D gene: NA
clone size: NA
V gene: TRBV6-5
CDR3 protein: CASSYGDRSYEQYF
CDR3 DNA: TGTGCCAGCAGTTATGGAGACAGGTCTTACGAGCAGTACTTC

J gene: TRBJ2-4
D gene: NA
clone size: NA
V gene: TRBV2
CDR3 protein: CASSEGGSKNIQYF
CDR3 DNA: TGTGCCAGCAGTGAGGGGGGTTCAAAAAACATTCAGTACTTC

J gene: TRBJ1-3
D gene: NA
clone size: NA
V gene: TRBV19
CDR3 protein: CASSPSADSGNTIYF
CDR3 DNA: TGTGCCAGTAGTCCCTCAGCGGACTCTGGAAACACCATATATTTT

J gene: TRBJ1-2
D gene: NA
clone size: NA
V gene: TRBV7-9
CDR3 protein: CASSLGEAGPDYGYTF
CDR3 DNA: TGTGCCAGCAGCTTAGGGGAAGCAGGGCCTGACTATGGCTACACCTTC

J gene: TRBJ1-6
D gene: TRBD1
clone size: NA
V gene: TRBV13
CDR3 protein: CASSTDRDRYSPLHF
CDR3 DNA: TGTGCCAGCAGCACGGACCGGGACAGATATTCACCCCTCCACTTT

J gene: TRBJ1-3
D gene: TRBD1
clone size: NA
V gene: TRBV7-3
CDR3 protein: CASSLPEDRAPGNTIYF
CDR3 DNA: TGTGCCAGCAGCTTACCGGAAGACAGGGCCCCTGGAAACACCATATATTTT

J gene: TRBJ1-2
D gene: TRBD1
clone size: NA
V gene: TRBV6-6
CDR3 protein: CASSGRQGRKGYTF
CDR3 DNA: TGTGCCAGCAGCGGGCGACAGGGGCGGAAAGGCTACACCTTC

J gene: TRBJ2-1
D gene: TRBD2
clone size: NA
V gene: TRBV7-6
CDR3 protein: CASSRDPLAGGLDEQFF
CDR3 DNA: TGTGCCAGCAGCCGGGACCCTTTGGCGGGGGGGCTTGATGAGCAGTTCTTC

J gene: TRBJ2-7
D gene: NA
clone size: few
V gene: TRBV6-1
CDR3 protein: CASSEFTVTAAIGAYEQYF
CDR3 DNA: TGTGCCAGCAGTGAATTCACAGTAACCGCCGCGATAGGGGCCTACGAGCAGTACTTC

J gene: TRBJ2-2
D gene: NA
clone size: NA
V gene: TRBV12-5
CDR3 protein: CASGLGGTPWLFF
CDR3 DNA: TGTGCTAGTGGTTTGGGAGGGACACCCTGGCTGTTTTTT

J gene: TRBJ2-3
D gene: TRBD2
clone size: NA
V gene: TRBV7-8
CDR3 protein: CASSLVVLNGGGAGVPDTQYF
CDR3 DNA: TGTGCCAGCAGCTTAGTGGTTCTAAATGGCGGGGGGGCCGGGGTCCCAGATACGCAGTATTTT

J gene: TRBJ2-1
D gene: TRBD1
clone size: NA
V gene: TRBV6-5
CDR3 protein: CASSYSMGQYNEQFF
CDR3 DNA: TGTGCCAGCAGTTACTCGATGGGACAGTACAATGAGCAGTTCTTC

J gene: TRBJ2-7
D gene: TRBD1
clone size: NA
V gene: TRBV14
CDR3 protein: CASSPGTGEGNEQYF
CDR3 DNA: TGTGCCAGCAGCCCCGGGACAGGGGAGGGGAACGAGCAGTACTTC

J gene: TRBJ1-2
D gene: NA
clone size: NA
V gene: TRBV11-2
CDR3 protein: CASSLGAVDGYTF
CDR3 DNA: TGTGCCAGCAGCTTAGGGGCAGTAGATGGCTACACCTTC

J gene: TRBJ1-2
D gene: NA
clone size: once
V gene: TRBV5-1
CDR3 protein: CASSLTAGGGYTF
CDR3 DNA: TGCGCCAGCAGCCTTACGGCGGGAGGAGGCTACACCTTC

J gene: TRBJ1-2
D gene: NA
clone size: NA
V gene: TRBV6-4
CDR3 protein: CASSLLAGTNYGYTF
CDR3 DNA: TGTGCCAGCAGTCTCCTCGCCGGGACTAACTATGGCTACACCTTC

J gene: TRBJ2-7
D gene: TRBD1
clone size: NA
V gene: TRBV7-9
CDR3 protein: CASSARDSPYEQYF
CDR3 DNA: TGTGCCAGCAGCGCCCGGGACAGTCCCTACGAGCAGTACTTC

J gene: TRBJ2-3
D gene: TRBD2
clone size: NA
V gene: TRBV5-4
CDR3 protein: CASTPSSGGVDTQYF
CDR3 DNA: TGTGCCAGCACACCATCTAGCGGGGGAGTGGATACGCAGTATTTT

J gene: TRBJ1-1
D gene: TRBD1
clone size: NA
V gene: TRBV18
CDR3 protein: CASSPIFLTGEIEAFF
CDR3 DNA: TGTGCCAGCTCACCAATATTTTTAACAGGGGAGATTGAAGCTTTCTTT

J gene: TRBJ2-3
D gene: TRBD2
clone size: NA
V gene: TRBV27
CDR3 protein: CASSIGPGGSTDTQYF
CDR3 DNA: TGTGCCAGCAGTATCGGACCGGGGGGAAGCACAGATACGCAGTATTTT

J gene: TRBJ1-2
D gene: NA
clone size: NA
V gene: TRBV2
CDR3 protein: CASTRDTSLYGYTF
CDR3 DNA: TGTGCCAGTACCCGAGACACATCCCTCTATGGCTACACCTTC

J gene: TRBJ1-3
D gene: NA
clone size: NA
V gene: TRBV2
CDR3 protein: CASSQMHLSSGNTIYF
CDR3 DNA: TGTGCCAGCAGTCAAATGCACTTGAGCTCTGGAAACACCATATATTTT

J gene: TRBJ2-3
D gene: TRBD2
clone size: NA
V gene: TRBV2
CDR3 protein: CASSGRGGTDTQYF
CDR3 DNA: TGTGCCAGCAGTGGGCGGGGGGGCACAGATACGCAGTATTTT

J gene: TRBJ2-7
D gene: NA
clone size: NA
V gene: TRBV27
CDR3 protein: CASSSRGGGGEQYF
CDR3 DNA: TGTGCCAGCAGTTCGCGGGGTGGGGGTGGCGAGCAGTACTTC

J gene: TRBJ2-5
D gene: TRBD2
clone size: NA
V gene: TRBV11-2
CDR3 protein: CASSPRLAEETQYF
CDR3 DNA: TGTGCCAGCAGCCCCCGACTAGCGGAAGAGACCCAGTACTTC

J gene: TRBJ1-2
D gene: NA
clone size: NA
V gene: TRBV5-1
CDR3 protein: CASSSTGYTF
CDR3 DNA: TGCGCCAGCAGCTCTACTGGCTACACCTTC

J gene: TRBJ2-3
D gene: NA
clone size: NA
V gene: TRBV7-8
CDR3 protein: CASSLDVASAQYF
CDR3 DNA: TGTGCCAGCAGCTTAGACGTTGCGTCGGCGCAGTATTTT

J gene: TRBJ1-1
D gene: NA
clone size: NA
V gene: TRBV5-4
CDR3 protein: CASSLAAGLNTEAFF
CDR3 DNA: TGTGCCAGCAGCTTGGCGGCAGGGTTGAACACTGAAGCTTTCTTT

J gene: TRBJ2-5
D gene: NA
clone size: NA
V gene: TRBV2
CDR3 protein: CASNRVQETQYF
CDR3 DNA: TGTGCCAGCAACAGGGTTCAAGAGACCCAGTACTTC

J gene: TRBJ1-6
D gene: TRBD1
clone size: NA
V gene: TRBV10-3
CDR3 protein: CAISEGQGPSPLHF
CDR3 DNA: TGTGCCATCAGTGAGGGACAGGGGCCTTCACCCCTCCACTTT

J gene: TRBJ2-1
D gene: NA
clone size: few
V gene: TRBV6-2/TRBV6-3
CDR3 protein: CASSYDGSWSYNEQFF
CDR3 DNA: TGTGCCAGCAGTTACGATGGTAGCTGGTCCTACAATGAGCAGTTCTTC

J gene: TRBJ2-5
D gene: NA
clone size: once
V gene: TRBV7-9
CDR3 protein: CASTFWNGGGQETQYF
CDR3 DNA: TGTGCCAGCACCTTTTGGAACGGGGGTGGTCAAGAGACCCAGTACTTC

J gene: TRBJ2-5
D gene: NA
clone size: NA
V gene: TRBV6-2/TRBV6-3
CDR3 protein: CASSYSWAVTQYF
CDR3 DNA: TGTGCCAGCAGTTACTCGTGGGCTGTGACCCAGTACTTC

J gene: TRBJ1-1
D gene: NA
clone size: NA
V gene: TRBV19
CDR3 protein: CASSIQGTLNTEAFF
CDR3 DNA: TGTGCCAGTAGTATACAGGGGACGCTAAACACTGAAGCTTTCTTT

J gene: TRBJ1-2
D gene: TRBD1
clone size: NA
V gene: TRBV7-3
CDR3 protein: CASSCATGALANYGYTF
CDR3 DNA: TGTGCCAGCAGCTGCGCGACAGGGGCCTTAGCTAACTATGGCTACACCTTC

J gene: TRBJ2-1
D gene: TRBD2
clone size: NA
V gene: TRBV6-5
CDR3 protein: CASWRGGSYNEQFF
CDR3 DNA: TGTGCCAGCTGGCGGGGGGGCAGCTACAATGAGCAGTTCTTC

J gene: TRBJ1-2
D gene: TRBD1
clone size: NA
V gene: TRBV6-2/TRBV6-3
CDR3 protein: CASSYAGQIYGYTF
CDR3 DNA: TGTGCCAGCAGTTACGCGGGACAGATCTATGGCTACACCTTC

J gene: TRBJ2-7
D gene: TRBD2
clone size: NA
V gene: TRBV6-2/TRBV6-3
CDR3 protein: CASSYLAGTTYEQYF
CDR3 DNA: TGTGCCAGCAGTTACCTAGCGGGTACTACCTACGAGCAGTACTTC

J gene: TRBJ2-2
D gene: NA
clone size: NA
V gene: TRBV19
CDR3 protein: CASTQGMGSGELFF
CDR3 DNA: TGTGCCAGTACGCAGGGTATGGGGTCCGGGGAGCTGTTTTTT

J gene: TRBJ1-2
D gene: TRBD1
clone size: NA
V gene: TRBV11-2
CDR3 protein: CASSPHDRDNYGYTF
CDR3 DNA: TGTGCCAGCAGCCCCCACGACAGGGACAACTATGGCTACACCTTC

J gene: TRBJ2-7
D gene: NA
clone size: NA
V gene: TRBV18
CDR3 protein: CASSPTDIEQYF
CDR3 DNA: TGTGCCAGCTCACCTACAGATATCGAGCAGTACTTC

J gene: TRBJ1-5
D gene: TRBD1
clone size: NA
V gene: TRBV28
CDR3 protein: CASSLIQGGNQPQHF
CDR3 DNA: TGTGCCAGCAGTTTAATCCAGGGGGGCAATCAGCCCCAGCATTTT

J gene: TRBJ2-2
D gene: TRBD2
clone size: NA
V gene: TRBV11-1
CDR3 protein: CASSLSSGGNTGELFF
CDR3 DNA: TGTGCCAGCAGCTTATCTTCGGGGGGTAACACCGGGGAGCTGTTTTTT

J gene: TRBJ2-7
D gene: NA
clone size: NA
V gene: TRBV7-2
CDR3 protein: CASSTLQGPIRQYF
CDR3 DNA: TGTGCCAGCAGCACCCTCCAGGGCCCTATCCGCCAGTACTTC